A selection of T cell receptor beta chains follows, all from one sample in a study of vaccination and CD4 T cells after COVID-19. TCRdb called the PCR reads again in MiXCR, with one record for every CDR3 protein. Among about 7,300 distinct CDR3 sequences, 45% to 55% were seen once, and the ten largest hold roughly 33%. The antigens for these receptors are not known. Specimen: CD4+ T cells from blood, cultured in vitro. Source of these receptors: a human donor who had recovered from COVID-19. Both conserved end residues are part of each CDR3. Each record gives: clone size, J gene, D gene, V gene, CDR3 DNA, CDR3 protein. A D gene is named only where the DNA matches it firmly. Size values are once, few and many counts, or a class for expanded clones, and some rows have none.

clone_size: -
j_call: TRBJ2-1
d_call: -
v_call: TRBV20-1
cdr3_nt: TGCAGTGCTAGAGATTGGCGGAACTACAATGAGCAGTTCTTC
cdr3_aa: CSARDWRNYNEQFF

clone_size: once
j_call: TRBJ1-1
d_call: -
v_call: TRBV19
cdr3_nt: TGTGCCAGTAGTGTTCAGGGAGTGTATAACACTGAAGCTTTCTTT
cdr3_aa: CASSVQGVYNTEAFF

clone_size: -
j_call: TRBJ1-1
d_call: -
v_call: TRBV20-1
cdr3_nt: TGCAGTGCTAGTCAGGGTCCCGCTGAAGCTTTCTTT
cdr3_aa: CSASQGPAEAFF

clone_size: -
j_call: TRBJ2-5
d_call: -
v_call: TRBV5-1
cdr3_nt: TGCGCCAGCAGCTTGGATCCCAGGGGAGGAGAGACCCAGTACTTC
cdr3_aa: CASSLDPRGGETQYF

clone_size: -
j_call: TRBJ2-7
d_call: -
v_call: TRBV18
cdr3_nt: TGTGCCAGCTCACCTGCGGGTACCTACGAGCAGTACTTC
cdr3_aa: CASSPAGTYEQYF

clone_size: -
j_call: TRBJ1-6
d_call: -
v_call: TRBV18
cdr3_nt: TGTGCCAGCTCAGGAGTTGGAGGGGGATCACCCCTCCACTTT
cdr3_aa: CASSGVGGGSPLHF

clone_size: -
j_call: TRBJ1-1
d_call: -
v_call: TRBV5-1
cdr3_nt: TGCGCCAGCAGCTTCGCAGCTCCCGGCGACACTGAAGCTTTCTTT
cdr3_aa: CASSFAAPGDTEAFF

clone_size: -
j_call: TRBJ2-7
d_call: -
v_call: TRBV15
cdr3_nt: TGTGCCACCAGCAGAGATCGGCCACCATACGAGCAGTACTTC
cdr3_aa: CATSRDRPPYEQYF

clone_size: few
j_call: TRBJ2-2
d_call: -
v_call: TRBV20-1
cdr3_nt: TGCAGTGCTAGAGAGAGACCGAACACCGGGGAGCTGTTTTTT
cdr3_aa: CSARERPNTGELFF

clone_size: -
j_call: TRBJ1-1
d_call: TRBD1
v_call: TRBV6-1
cdr3_nt: TGTGCCAGCAGTACCCGAACAGGGGACACTGAAGCTTTCTTT
cdr3_aa: CASSTRTGDTEAFF

clone_size: -
j_call: TRBJ2-5
d_call: TRBD2
v_call: TRBV14
cdr3_nt: TGTGCCAGCAGCCAAAGCATCGGACTAGCGGGGGGAGAGACCCAGTACTTC
cdr3_aa: CASSQSIGLAGGETQYF

clone_size: -
j_call: TRBJ1-3
d_call: -
v_call: TRBV6-1
cdr3_nt: TGTGCCAGCAGTCGACGGGACACGAACTCTGGAAACACCATATATTTT
cdr3_aa: CASSRRDTNSGNTIYF

clone_size: -
j_call: TRBJ1-1
d_call: -
v_call: TRBV18
cdr3_nt: TGTGCCAGCTCTCCTAGGGAAGGGGACACTGAAGCTTTCTTT
cdr3_aa: CASSPREGDTEAFF

clone_size: -
j_call: TRBJ1-6
d_call: -
v_call: TRBV6-5
cdr3_nt: TGTGCCAGCAGCTACGGGATGGGGAATTCACCCCTCCACTTT
cdr3_aa: CASSYGMGNSPLHF

clone_size: once
j_call: TRBJ2-1
d_call: -
v_call: TRBV12-3/TRBV12-4
cdr3_nt: TGTGCCAGCAGAGGCAAGTACAATGAGCAGTTCTTC
cdr3_aa: CASRGKYNEQFF

clone_size: -
j_call: TRBJ1-1
d_call: -
v_call: TRBV20-1
cdr3_nt: TGCAGTGCTAGAGAGCGGTTGTCCGCTGAAGCTTTCTTT
cdr3_aa: CSARERLSAEAFF

clone_size: -
j_call: TRBJ1-1
d_call: -
v_call: TRBV20-1
cdr3_nt: TGCAGTGCTATTAGGGATTTGAACACTGAAGCTTTCTTT
cdr3_aa: CSAIRDLNTEAFF

clone_size: -
j_call: TRBJ2-6
d_call: -
v_call: TRBV18
cdr3_nt: TGTGCCAGCTCACCACAGGGATCTGGGGCCAACGTCCTGACTTTC
cdr3_aa: CASSPQGSGANVLTF

clone_size: few
j_call: TRBJ2-2
d_call: TRBD1
v_call: TRBV6-1
cdr3_nt: TGTGCCAGCGGAAAAGGCGGTTTACAGGGGACCACCGGGGAGCTGTTTTTT
cdr3_aa: CASGKGGLQGTTGELFF

clone_size: -
j_call: TRBJ1-5
d_call: -
v_call: TRBV6-1
cdr3_nt: TGTGCCAGCAGTCTTGGGGCAGGGAGAGGTCAGCCCCAGCATTTT
cdr3_aa: CASSLGAGRGQPQHF

clone_size: few
j_call: TRBJ1-6
d_call: -
v_call: TRBV12-3/TRBV12-4
cdr3_nt: TGTGCCAGCAGCGAATACAGCTCCTATAATTCACCCCTCCACTTT
cdr3_aa: CASSEYSSYNSPLHF

clone_size: once
j_call: TRBJ2-5
d_call: -
v_call: TRBV7-8
cdr3_nt: TGTGCCAGCAGCTTAGCGGACAGTGCGGTGGCCCAGTACTTC
cdr3_aa: CASSLADSAVAQYF

clone_size: -
j_call: TRBJ1-1
d_call: -
v_call: TRBV2
cdr3_nt: TGTGCCAGCAGGCGACAGATGAACACTGAAGCTTTCTTT
cdr3_aa: CASRRQMNTEAFF

clone_size: few
j_call: TRBJ2-5
d_call: -
v_call: TRBV19
cdr3_nt: TGTGCCAGTAGGCTGGCCATGGGGGAGACCCAGTACTTC
cdr3_aa: CASRLAMGETQYF

clone_size: -
j_call: TRBJ1-6
d_call: -
v_call: TRBV25-1
cdr3_nt: TGTGCCAGCAGTGACAAAGGTGGGGGTTCACCCCTCCACTTT
cdr3_aa: CASSDKGGGSPLHF

clone_size: -
j_call: TRBJ2-6
d_call: TRBD1
v_call: TRBV7-6
cdr3_nt: TGTGCCAGCAGCCCCGACAGGGCTGGGGCCAACGTCCTGACTTTC
cdr3_aa: CASSPDRAGANVLTF

clone_size: few
j_call: TRBJ1-5
d_call: -
v_call: TRBV6-1
cdr3_nt: TGTGCCAGCAGTAATTACCCAAGGACAGCGGGTAGGGGGAGCAATCAGCCCCAGCATTTT
cdr3_aa: CASSNYPRTAGRGSNQPQHF

clone_size: -
j_call: TRBJ2-7
d_call: TRBD1
v_call: TRBV6-1
cdr3_nt: TGTGCCAGCAGAGGGGGACAGATCTCCTACGAGCAGTACTTC
cdr3_aa: CASRGGQISYEQYF

clone_size: -
j_call: TRBJ1-6
d_call: -
v_call: TRBV6-1
cdr3_nt: TGTGCCAGCGGGGGGGGTTTCTATTCACCCCTCCACTTT
cdr3_aa: CASGGGFYSPLHF

clone_size: -
j_call: TRBJ2-5
d_call: -
v_call: TRBV6-1
cdr3_nt: TGTGCCAGCAGTGAGGGCTTCCCCCAAGAGACCCAGTACTTC
cdr3_aa: CASSEGFPQETQYF

clone_size: -
j_call: TRBJ2-1
d_call: -
v_call: TRBV11-1
cdr3_nt: TGTGCCAGCAGTCAGGGCTCCATCTACAATGAGCAGTTCTTC
cdr3_aa: CASSQGSIYNEQFF

clone_size: few
j_call: TRBJ2-2
d_call: -
v_call: TRBV7-9
cdr3_nt: TGTGCCAGCAGCTTAGAGGCAGGGGCAGGCGGGGAGCTGTTTTTT
cdr3_aa: CASSLEAGAGGELFF

clone_size: -
j_call: TRBJ2-5
d_call: -
v_call: TRBV5-1
cdr3_nt: TGCGCCAGCAGCCTGGAGGTTAACCGGGAGACCCAGTACTTC
cdr3_aa: CASSLEVNRETQYF

clone_size: -
j_call: TRBJ2-2
d_call: -
v_call: TRBV12-3/TRBV12-4
cdr3_nt: TGTGCCAGCAGTTTAGGGGCGTTAGCGAACACCGGGGAGCTGTTTTTT
cdr3_aa: CASSLGALANTGELFF

clone_size: -
j_call: TRBJ2-2
d_call: TRBD2
v_call: TRBV19
cdr3_nt: TGTGCCAGTAGTATAGACGGGGGGATAAGCACCGGGGAGCTGTTTTTT
cdr3_aa: CASSIDGGISTGELFF

clone_size: -
j_call: TRBJ2-3
d_call: TRBD2
v_call: TRBV11-2
cdr3_nt: TGTGCCAGCGGGACTAGCGGCCACACAGATACGCAGTATTTT
cdr3_aa: CASGTSGHTDTQYF

clone_size: medium-sized
j_call: TRBJ2-3
d_call: -
v_call: TRBV9
cdr3_nt: TGTGCCAGCAGCGTGGGGGCGGAGAGGGATACGCAGTATTTT
cdr3_aa: CASSVGAERDTQYF

clone_size: -
j_call: TRBJ1-1
d_call: -
v_call: TRBV19
cdr3_nt: TGTGCCAGTAGTCGGGATGTGAACACTGAAGCTTTCTTT
cdr3_aa: CASSRDVNTEAFF

clone_size: few
j_call: TRBJ1-1
d_call: -
v_call: TRBV7-3
cdr3_nt: TGTGCCAGCAGTTTGTTGGGGGGAAACACTGAAGCTTTCTTT
cdr3_aa: CASSLLGGNTEAFF

clone_size: medium-sized
j_call: TRBJ1-2
d_call: -
v_call: TRBV10-3
cdr3_nt: TGTGCCATGCGCCCCGGGGAGAGGGATGGCTACACCTTC
cdr3_aa: CAMRPGERDGYTF

clone_size: -
j_call: TRBJ1-1
d_call: -
v_call: TRBV7-9
cdr3_nt: TGTGCCAGCAGCTTAGCGGCAGCGAACACTGAAGCTTTCTTT
cdr3_aa: CASSLAAANTEAFF

clone_size: few
j_call: TRBJ2-7
d_call: -
v_call: TRBV2
cdr3_nt: TGTGCCAGCAGCCGGGACGGGAAATCCTACGAGCAGTACTTC
cdr3_aa: CASSRDGKSYEQYF

clone_size: -
j_call: TRBJ2-3
d_call: -
v_call: TRBV27
cdr3_nt: TGTGCCAGCAGTTCCTTGTTTAGATCTAGCACAGATACGCAGTATTTT
cdr3_aa: CASSSLFRSSTDTQYF

clone_size: -
j_call: TRBJ1-2
d_call: TRBD1
v_call: TRBV10-3
cdr3_nt: TGTGCCATCCGGACAGGGGACGTCTATGGCTACACCTTC
cdr3_aa: CAIRTGDVYGYTF

clone_size: few
j_call: TRBJ1-6
d_call: -
v_call: TRBV6-5
cdr3_nt: TGTGCCAGCAGTTACTTTCCAGGGAATTCACCCCTCCACTTT
cdr3_aa: CASSYFPGNSPLHF

clone_size: -
j_call: TRBJ2-7
d_call: -
v_call: TRBV5-1
cdr3_nt: TGCGCCAGCAGCCCCGGACAGAACTTCTACGAGCAGTACTTC
cdr3_aa: CASSPGQNFYEQYF

clone_size: -
j_call: TRBJ1-1
d_call: -
v_call: TRBV5-4
cdr3_nt: TGTGCCAGCAGCGGCGGGGAGCACGGAACTGAAGCTTTCTTT
cdr3_aa: CASSGGEHGTEAFF

clone_size: -
j_call: TRBJ1-5
d_call: -
v_call: TRBV23-1
cdr3_nt: TGCGCCAGCAGTCCACTCCGGGACACGGGCCGTTATAGCAATCAGCCCCAGCATTTT
cdr3_aa: CASSPLRDTGRYSNQPQHF

clone_size: -
j_call: TRBJ2-1
d_call: TRBD2
v_call: TRBV12-3/TRBV12-4
cdr3_nt: TGTGCCAGCAACCGAAGGACTAGCGGGAGTAAAAATGAGCAGTTCTTC
cdr3_aa: CASNRRTSGSKNEQFF

clone_size: -
j_call: TRBJ2-3
d_call: TRBD2
v_call: TRBV25-1
cdr3_nt: TGTGCCAGCAGTGTAGCGGGGGTTAGCACAGATACGCAGTATTTT
cdr3_aa: CASSVAGVSTDTQYF

clone_size: hyperexpanded
j_call: TRBJ2-7
d_call: TRBD1
v_call: TRBV6-1
cdr3_nt: TGTGCCAGCAGTGGGGGGACAGTCGGGCAGTACTTC
cdr3_aa: CASSGGTVGQYF